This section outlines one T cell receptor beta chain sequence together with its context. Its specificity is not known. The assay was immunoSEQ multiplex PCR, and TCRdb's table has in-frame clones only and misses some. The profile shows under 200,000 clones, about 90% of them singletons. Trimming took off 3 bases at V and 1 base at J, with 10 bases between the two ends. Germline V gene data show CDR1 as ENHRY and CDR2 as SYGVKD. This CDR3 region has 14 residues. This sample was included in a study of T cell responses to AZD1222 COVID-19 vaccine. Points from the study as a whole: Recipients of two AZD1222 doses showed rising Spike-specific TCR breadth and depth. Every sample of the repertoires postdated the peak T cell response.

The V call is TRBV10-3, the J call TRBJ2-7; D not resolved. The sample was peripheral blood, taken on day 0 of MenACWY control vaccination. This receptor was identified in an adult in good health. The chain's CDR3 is CAISDHGDSYEQYF. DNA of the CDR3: TGTGCCATCAGTGACCATGGGGATTCCTACGAGCAGTACTTC.